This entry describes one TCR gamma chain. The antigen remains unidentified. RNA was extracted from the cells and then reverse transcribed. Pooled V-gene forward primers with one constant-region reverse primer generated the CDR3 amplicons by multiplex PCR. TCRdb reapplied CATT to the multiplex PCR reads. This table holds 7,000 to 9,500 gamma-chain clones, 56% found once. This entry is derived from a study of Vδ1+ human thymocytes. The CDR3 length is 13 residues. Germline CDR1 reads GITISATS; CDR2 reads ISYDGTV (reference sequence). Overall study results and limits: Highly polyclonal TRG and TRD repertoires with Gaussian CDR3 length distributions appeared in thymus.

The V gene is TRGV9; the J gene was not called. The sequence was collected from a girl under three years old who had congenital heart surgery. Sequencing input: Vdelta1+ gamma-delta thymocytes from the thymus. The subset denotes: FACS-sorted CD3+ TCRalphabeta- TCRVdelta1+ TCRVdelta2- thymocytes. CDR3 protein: CALWEENYYKNLF. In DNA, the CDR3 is TGTGCCTTGTGGGAGGAGAATTATTATAAGAACCTCTTT.